Shown below are 7 T cell receptor beta chains from a single sample sequenced in a study of T cell responses to AZD1222 COVID-19 vaccine. Only in-frame clones appear in the TCRdb table, and some are missing; sequencing was by immunoSEQ multiplex PCR. The top ten hold around 1% of the sample, which has some 150,000 clones, approximately 95% seen once. The sequencing used peripheral blood, collected on day 0 of MenACWY control vaccination. The receptors shown here come from an adult in good health.

This clone occurred once. This chain connects TRBV19 to TRBJ1-1; a possible D gene is TRBD1 (5 bases). Trimming cost V 4 bases and J 1 base, with 10 bases left between them. The germline V gene has CDR1 LNHDA and CDR2 SQIVND (reference sequence). This CDR3 contains 14 residues. CDR3 sequence reads: CASSRGRENTEAFF. DNA of the CDR3: TGTGCCAGTAGTAGAGGCAGGGAGAACACTGAAGCTTTCTTT.

This chain links TRBV5-1 with TRBJ1-3; the D is unclear. V was pared by 0 bases and J by 0 bases, with 10 bases between. Per the germline V gene, CDR1 is SGHRS and CDR2 is YFSETQ. This CDR3 region has 16 residues. The CDR3 is CASSLGGSDSGNTIYF. As DNA, the CDR3 is TGCGCCAGCAGCTTGGGAGGATCGGACTCTGGAAACACCATATATTTT. Complete variable domain (other parts from reference TRBV5-1 and TRBJ1-3): KAGVTQTPRYLIKTRGQQVTLSCSPISGHRSVSWYQQTPGQGLQFLFEYFSETQRNKGNFPGRFSGRQFSNSRSEMNVSTLELGDSALYLCASSLGGSDSGNTIYFGEGSWLTVV.

This sequence joins TRBV25-1 and TRBJ1-4, with D maybe TRBD1 (6 bases). The CDR3 contains 14 residues. Germline CDR1 is MGHDK and CDR2 is SYGVNS. V lost 9 bases to trimming and J lost 4 bases, with 15 bases between them. This CDR3 reads CASGRGAFNEKLFF. CDR3 nucleotide sequence: TGTGCCAGTGGGAGGGGGGCCTTTAATGAAAAACTGTTTTTT.

The gene calls are TRBV5-1 and TRBJ2-3; 12 bases fit TRBD2. V was pared by 5 bases and J by 5 bases, with 6 bases of the junction left unmatched. The CDR3 sequence is 15 residues long. Germline V CDR1 and CDR2: SGHRS, YFSETQ. Written as DNA, the CDR3 is TGCGCCAGCAGTTCTAGCGGGGGGGCTCAAGATACGCAGTATTTT. Its protein product is CASSSSGGAQDTQYF. Full variable domain (missing parts from reference TRBV5-1 and TRBJ2-3): KAGVTQTPRYLIKTRGQQVTLSCSPISGHRSVSWYQQTPGQGLQFLFEYFSETQRNKGNFPGRFSGRQFSNSRSEMNVSTLELGDSALYLCASSSSGGAQDTQYFGPGTRLTVL.

The V and J genes are TRBV19 and TRBJ1-1, with D possibly matching TRBD1 (5 bases). CDR3 length equals 12 residues. With 6 bases removed from V and 1 base from J, the gap between germline ends came to 6 bases. The germline V gene encodes CDR1 LNHDA and CDR2 SQIVND (reference sequence). The CDR3 DNA follows: TGTGCCAGTAGAGGGGAGAACACTGAAGCTTTCTTT. It encodes CASRGENTEAFF.

This clone is labeled as medium-sized. The chain couples TRBV7-3 to TRBJ1-1; possibly TRBD1 for D (5 bases). V lost 3 bases, J lost 7 bases, and 12 bases lay in between. Germline-derived CDR1 and CDR2 are SGHTA and FQGTGA. The CDR3 totals 13 residues. The CDR3 loop reads CASSFQGAGEAFF. The CDR3 nucleotides read TGTGCCAGCAGCTTTCAGGGCGCAGGTGAAGCTTTCTTT.

The rearrangement uses TRBV9 and TRBJ1-1; a possible D gene is TRBD1 (6 bases). The CDR3 sequence is 15 residues long. Deletions cut 0 bases from V and 2 bases from J, with 11 bases between. Germline V gene sequence: CDR1 SGDLS, CDR2 YYNGEE. The CDR3 nucleotides are TGTGCCAGCAGCGTAGATATAGGGGGAAACACTGAAGCTTTCTTT. It yields the protein CASSVDIGGNTEAFF.